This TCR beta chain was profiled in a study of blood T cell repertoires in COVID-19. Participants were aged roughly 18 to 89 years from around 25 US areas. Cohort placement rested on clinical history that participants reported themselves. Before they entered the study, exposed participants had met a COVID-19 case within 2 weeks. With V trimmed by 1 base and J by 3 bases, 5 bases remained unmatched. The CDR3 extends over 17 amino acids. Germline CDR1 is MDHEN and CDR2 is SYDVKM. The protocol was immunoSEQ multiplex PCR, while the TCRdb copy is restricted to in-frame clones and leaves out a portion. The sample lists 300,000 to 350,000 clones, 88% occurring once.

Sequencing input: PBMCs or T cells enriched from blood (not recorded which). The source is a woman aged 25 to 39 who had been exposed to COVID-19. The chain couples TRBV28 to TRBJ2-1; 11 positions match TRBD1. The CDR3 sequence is CASSLLGQGAGYNEQFF. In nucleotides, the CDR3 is TGTGCCAGCAGTTTATTAGGACAGGGGGCTGGCTACAATGAGCAGTTCTTC.